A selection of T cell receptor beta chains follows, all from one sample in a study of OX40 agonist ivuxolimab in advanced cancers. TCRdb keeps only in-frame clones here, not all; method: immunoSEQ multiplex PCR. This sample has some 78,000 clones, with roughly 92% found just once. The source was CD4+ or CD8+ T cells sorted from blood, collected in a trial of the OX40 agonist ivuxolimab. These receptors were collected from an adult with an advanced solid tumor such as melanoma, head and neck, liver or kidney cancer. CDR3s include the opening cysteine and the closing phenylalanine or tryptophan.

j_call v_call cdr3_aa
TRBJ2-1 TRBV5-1 CASSLQGGYNEQFF
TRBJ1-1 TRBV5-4 CASSPPSRNTEAFF
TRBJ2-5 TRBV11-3 CASSSGHPRGEKETQYF
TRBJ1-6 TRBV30 CAWRAQGGSSYNSPLHF
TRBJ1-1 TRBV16 CASSPLGGTTLTEAFF
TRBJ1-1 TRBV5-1 CASSSQGADTEAFF
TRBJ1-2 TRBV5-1 CASSVGQNYGYTF
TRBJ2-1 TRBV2 CASSELRDHNEQFF
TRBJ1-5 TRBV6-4 CASSVWGPQPQHF
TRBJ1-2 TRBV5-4 CASKRDLYGYTF
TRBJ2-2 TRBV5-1 CASSWGDTGELFF
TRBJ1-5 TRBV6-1 CASSPGQYNQPQHF
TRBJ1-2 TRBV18 CASSPNKGPEMGGYTF
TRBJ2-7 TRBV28 CASNAPGQGDDEQYF
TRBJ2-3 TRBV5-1 CASSAGTSGRASTDTQYF
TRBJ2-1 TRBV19 CATSWPGEQFF
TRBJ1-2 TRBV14 CASSQGQGHYGYTF
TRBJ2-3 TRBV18 CASSPRSGRQYF
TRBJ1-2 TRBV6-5 CASSYWQAEGYTF
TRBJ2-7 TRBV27 CASRRASGTPYEQYF
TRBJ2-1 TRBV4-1 CASSQVPTGGAYNEQFF
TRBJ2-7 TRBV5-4 CASTPGPEGEQYF
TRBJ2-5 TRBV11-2 CASSLWASGGAQETQYF
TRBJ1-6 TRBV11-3 CASSHGSTNSPLHF
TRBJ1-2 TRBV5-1 CASSQGQNYGYTF
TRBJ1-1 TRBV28 CASSVQGSGNTEAFF
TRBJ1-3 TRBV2 CASSAPFSGNTIYF
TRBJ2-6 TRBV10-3 CAISGLAGGGTGANVLTF
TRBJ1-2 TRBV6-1 CASSAIGYTF
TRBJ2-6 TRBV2 CASMESQGGANVLTF
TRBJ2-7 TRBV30 CASGGYMNYEQYF
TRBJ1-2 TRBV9 CASSVGGGTGVGYGYTF
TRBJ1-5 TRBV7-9 CASSSGAINQPQHF
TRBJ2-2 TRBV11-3 CASSLVSGPGGELFF
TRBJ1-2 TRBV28 CASSVGYNYGYTF
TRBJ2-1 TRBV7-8 CASSLTRLQKIYNEQFF
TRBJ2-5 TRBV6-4 CASSDRVGETQYF
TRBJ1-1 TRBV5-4 CASSPPERNTEAFF
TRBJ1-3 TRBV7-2 CASSHKVSLSRSGNTIYF
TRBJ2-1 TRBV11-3 CASSRGGSYNEQFF
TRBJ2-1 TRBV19 CASRSIGAGEDGEQFF
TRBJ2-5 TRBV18 CASSPSTSGQRETQYF
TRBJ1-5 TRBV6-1 CANNLGGGGQPQHF
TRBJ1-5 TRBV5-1 CASSPGNANQPQHF
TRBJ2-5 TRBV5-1 CASSRAPGETQYF
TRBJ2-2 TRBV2 CASSGASGGTGELFF
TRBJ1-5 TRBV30 CACGHSRQPQHF
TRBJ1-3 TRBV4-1 CASSQDGVFHFSGNTIYF
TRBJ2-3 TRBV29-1 CSGGLAGGGTQYF
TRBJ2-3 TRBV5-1 CASSPTTNRGVRTYSTDTQYF
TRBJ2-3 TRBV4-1 CASSFRDRDEDTQYF
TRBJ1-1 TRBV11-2 CASSLVGRAFMTEAFF
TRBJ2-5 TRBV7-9 CASSQGQGTWATQYF
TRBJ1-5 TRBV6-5 CASNPTGGNQPQHF
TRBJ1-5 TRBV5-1 CASSYEGEGNQPQHF
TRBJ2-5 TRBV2 CATRGVLPGPQETQYF
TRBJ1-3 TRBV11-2 CASSPNQANTIYF